This T cell receptor beta chain derives from a study of T cell responses to AZD1222 COVID-19 vaccine. Sequenced by immunoSEQ multiplex PCR; TCRdb stores in-frame clones only, minus some. The table lists 130,000 to 150,000 clones, roughly 91% of them singletons. Whole-study findings and limits: It should be noted that donors were predominantly white British and more often female, and clonal diversity was possibly underestimated. Spike-specific TCR breadth and depth were elevated following two AZD1222 doses.

On this clone: Antigen unknown.

This CDR3 has 15 residues. V gave up 1 base and J gave up 4 bases, with 12 bases separating them. The germline V gene encodes CDR1 SGHRS and CDR2 YFSETQ. V usage is TRBV5-1 and J usage is TRBJ1-5; tentative D call: TRBD1 (6 bases). Source: peripheral blood, taken on day 0 of AZD1222 vaccination. The TCR comes from an adult in good health. CDR3 amino acids: CASSLLGGDNQPQHF. DNA of the CDR3: TGCGCCAGCAGCTTGCTCGGGGGCGATAATCAGCCCCAGCATTTT.